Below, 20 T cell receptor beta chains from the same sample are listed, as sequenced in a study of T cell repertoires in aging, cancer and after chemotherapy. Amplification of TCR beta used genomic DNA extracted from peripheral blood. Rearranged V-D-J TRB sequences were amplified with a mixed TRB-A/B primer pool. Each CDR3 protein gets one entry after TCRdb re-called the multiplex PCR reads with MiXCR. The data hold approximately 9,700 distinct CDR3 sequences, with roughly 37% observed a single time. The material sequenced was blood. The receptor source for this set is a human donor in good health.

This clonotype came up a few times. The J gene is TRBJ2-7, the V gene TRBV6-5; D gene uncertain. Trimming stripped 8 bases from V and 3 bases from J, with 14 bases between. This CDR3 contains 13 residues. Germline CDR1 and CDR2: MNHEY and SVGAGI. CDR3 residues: CASSRPSNYEQYF. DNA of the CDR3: TGTGCCAGCTCAAGGCCTAGTAACTACGAGCAGTACTTC.

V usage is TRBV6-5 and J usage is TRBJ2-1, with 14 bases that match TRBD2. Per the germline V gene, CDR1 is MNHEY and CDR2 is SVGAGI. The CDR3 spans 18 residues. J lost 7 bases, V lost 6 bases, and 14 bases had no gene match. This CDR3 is CASRTTSGTSGRGNEQFF. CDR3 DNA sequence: TGTGCCAGCAGGACAACCTCCGGGACTAGCGGGAGAGGGAATGAGCAGTTCTTC.

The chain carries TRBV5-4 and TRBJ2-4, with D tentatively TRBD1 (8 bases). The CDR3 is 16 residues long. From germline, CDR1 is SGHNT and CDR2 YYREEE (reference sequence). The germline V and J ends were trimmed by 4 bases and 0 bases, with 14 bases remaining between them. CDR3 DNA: TGTGCCAGCAGCGGACAGGGACTAACAGCCAAAAACATTCAGTACTTC. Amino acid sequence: CASSGQGLTAKNIQYF.

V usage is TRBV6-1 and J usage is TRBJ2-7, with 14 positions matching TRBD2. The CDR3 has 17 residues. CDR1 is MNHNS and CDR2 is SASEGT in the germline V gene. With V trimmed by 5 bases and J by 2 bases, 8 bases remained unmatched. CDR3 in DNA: TGTGCCAGCAGTAAGGCCTCGGGACTAGCGGGAGCCTACGAGCAGTACTTC. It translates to CASSKASGLAGAYEQYF.

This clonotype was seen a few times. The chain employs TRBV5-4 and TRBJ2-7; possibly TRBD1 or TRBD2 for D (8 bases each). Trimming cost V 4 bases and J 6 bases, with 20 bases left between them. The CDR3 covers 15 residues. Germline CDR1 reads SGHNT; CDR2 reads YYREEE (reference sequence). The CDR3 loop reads CASSQQGGLVPEQYF. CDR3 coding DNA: TGTGCCAGCAGCCAACAGGGGGGACTAGTTCCCGAGCAGTACTTC.

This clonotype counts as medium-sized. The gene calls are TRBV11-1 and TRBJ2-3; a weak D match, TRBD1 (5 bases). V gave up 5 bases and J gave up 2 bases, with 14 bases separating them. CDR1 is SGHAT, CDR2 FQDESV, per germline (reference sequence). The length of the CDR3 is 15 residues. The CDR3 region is CASSRTTAYTDTQYF. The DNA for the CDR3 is TGTGCCAGCAGCCGAACGACAGCTTACACAGATACGCAGTATTTT. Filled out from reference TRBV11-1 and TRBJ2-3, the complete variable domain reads EAEVAQSPRYKITEKSQAVAFWCDPISGHATLYWYRQILGQGPELLVQFQDESVVDDSQLPKDRFSAERLKGVDSTLKIQPAELGDSAMYLCASSRTTAYTDTQYFGPGTRLTVL.

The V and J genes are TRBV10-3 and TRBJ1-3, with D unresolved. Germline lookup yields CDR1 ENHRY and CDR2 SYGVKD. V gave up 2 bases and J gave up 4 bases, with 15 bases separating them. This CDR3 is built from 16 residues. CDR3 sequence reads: CAISEEQLPSGNTIYF. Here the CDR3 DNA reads TGTGCCATCAGTGAGGAACAACTCCCGTCCGGAAACACCATATATTTT.

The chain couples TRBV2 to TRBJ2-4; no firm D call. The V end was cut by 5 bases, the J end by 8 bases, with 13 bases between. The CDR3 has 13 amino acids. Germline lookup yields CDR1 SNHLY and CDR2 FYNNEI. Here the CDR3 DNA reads TGTGCCAGCAGTCTTAGGAATTCGGACATTCAGTACTTC. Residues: CASSLRNSDIQYF.

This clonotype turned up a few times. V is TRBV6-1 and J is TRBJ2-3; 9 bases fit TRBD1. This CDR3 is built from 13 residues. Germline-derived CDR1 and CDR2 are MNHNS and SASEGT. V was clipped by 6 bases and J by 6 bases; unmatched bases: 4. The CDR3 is CASSGQGKDTQYF. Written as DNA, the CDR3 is TGTGCCAGCAGCGGACAGGGGAAGGATACGCAGTATTTT.

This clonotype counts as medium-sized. CDR3 in amino acids: CATSNRGGANIQYF. The CDR3, as DNA: TGTGCCACCAGCAACCGCGGGGGGGCGAACATTCAGTACTTC. This chain links TRBV15 with TRBJ2-4, with TRBD2 identical over 9 bases. The V gene's germline CDR1 is LNHNV and CDR2 YYDKDF (reference sequence). The length of the CDR3 is 14 residues. With 4 bases clipped from V and 7 bases from J, the junction kept 5 bases outside the gene matches.

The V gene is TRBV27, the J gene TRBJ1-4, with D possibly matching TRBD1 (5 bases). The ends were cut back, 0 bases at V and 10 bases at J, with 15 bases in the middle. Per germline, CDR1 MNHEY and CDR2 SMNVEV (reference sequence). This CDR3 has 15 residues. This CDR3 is CASSLSGQEVAKLFF. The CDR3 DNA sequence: TGTGCCAGCAGTTTATCGGGGCAGGAGGTCGCAAAACTGTTTTTT.

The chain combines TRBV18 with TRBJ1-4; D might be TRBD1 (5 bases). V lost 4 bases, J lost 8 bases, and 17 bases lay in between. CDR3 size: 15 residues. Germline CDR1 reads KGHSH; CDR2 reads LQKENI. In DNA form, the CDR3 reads TGTGCCAGCTCACGAGACAGCGGTTCGGAGGAAAAACTGTTTTTT. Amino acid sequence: CASSRDSGSEEKLFF.

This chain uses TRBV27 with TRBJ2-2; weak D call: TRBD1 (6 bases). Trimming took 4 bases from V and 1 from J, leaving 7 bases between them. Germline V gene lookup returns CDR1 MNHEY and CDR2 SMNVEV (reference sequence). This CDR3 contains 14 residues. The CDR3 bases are TGTGCCAGCAGTTCGACAGGGAACACCGGGGAGCTGTTTTTT. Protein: CASSSTGNTGELFF.

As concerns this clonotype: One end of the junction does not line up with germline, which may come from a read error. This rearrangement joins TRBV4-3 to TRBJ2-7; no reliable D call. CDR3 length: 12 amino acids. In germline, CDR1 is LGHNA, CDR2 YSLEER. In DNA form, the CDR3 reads TGTGCCAGCAGCCAAGGGCAATACGAGCAGTACTTC. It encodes CASSQGQYEQYF.

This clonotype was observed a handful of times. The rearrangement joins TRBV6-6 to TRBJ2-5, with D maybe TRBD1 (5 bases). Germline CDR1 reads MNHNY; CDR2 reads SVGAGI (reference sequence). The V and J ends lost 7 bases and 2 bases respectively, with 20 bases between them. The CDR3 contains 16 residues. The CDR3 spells CASIKPGDSRQETQYF. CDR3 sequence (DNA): TGTGCCAGCATAAAGCCGGGCGACAGCCGACAAGAGACCCAGTACTTC.

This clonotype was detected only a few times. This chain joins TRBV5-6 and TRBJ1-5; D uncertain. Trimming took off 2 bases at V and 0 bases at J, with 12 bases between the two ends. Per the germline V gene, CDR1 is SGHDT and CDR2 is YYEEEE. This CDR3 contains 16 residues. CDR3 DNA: TGTGCCAGCAGCTTTGCAGGTTCCGTTAGCAATCAGCCCCAGCATTTT. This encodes CASSFAGSVSNQPQHF. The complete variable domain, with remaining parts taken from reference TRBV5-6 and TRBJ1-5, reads DAGVTQSPTHLIKTRGQQVTLRCSPKSGHDTVSWYQQALGQGPQFIFQYYEEEERQRGNFPDRFSGHQFPNYSSELNVNALLLGDSALYLCASSFAGSVSNQPQHFGDGTRLSIL.

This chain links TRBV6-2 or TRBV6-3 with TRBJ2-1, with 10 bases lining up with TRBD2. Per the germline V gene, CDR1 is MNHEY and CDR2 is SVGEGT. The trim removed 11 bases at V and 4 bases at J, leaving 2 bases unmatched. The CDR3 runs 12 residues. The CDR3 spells CAVTSGYNEQFF. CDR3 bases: TGTGCCGTGACTAGCGGGTACAATGAGCAGTTCTTC.

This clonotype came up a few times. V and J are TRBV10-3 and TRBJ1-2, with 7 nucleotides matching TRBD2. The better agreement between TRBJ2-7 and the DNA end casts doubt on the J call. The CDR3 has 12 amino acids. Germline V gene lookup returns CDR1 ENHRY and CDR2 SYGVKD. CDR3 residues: CASGTGDYEQYF. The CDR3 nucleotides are TGTGCCAGCGGGACTGGGGACTATGAACAGTACTTC.

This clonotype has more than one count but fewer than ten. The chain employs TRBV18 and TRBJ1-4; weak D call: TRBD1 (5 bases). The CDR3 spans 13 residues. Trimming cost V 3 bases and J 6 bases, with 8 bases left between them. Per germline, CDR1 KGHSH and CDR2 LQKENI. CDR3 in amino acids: CASSPGLDEKLFF. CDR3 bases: TGTGCCAGCTCACCGGGACTGGATGAAAAACTGTTTTTT.

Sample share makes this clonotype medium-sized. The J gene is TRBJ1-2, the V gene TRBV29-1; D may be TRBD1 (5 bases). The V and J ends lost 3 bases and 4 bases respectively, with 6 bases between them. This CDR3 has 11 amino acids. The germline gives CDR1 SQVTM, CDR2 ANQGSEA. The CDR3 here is CSVDRAYGYTF. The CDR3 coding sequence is TGCAGCGTTGACAGGGCCTATGGCTACACCTTC.